This T cell receptor (beta chain) appears in the sequencing data of a study of Ad26.COV2.S vaccination and SARS-CoV-2 variants. Study-wide results and limits: Participants given vaccine showed non-spike TCR breadth similar to that of placebo recipients.

V lost 4 bases to trimming and J lost 5 bases, with 19 bases between them. Per the germline V gene, CDR1 is SGHNT and CDR2 is YYREEE (reference sequence). The CDR3 runs to 15 residues. This sample's treatment: some 20 received Ad26.COV2.S at low or high dose, single or two shots; five or six received placebo; per-sample allocation not given. Repertoires come from day 63 after the first vaccine or placebo injection. Expressing Wuhan-strain SARS-CoV-2 spike, an Ad26 vector served as the vaccine. Regarding this clone: What it binds is not known.

Using immunoSEQ multiplex PCR, the repertoire was profiled, and TCRdb retains in-frame clones only, with some absent. The sample includes about 240,000 clones, 70% to 90% seen only once; the top ten take about 11%. The receptor comes from a person between 18 and 60 years old who received the Ad26.COV2.S COVID-19 vaccine or a placebo. The V gene is TRBV5-4, the J gene TRBJ2-7; D might be TRBD2 (6 bases). Sequenced here: peripheral blood, sampled in a trial of Ad26.COV2.S vaccine versus placebo. The CDR3 spells CASSKSGWARDEQYF. CDR3 DNA: TGTGCCAGCAGCAAAAGCGGGTGGGCAAGGGACGAGCAGTACTTC.